The next 5 T cell receptor beta chains were all read from a single sample in a study of human T cells and chemical hapten exposure. The sample's time point: healthy volunteer bleed at 6 weeks. The template was total RNA from unfractionated whole blood. MiXCR, run by TCRdb on the RACE reads, gives a single entry per CDR3 protein. This table holds about 80,000 distinct CDR3 sequences, approximately 8.1% found once. The sample taken for sequencing was whole blood. The receptors originated from a female donor in good health. Some clones in this sample may be carry-over from other donors' samples.

The gene calls are TRBV4-2 and TRBJ2-6, with D perhaps matching TRBD1 or TRBD2 (5 bases each). The CDR3 consists of 15 residues. Germline V gene data show CDR1 as LGHNA and CDR2 as YNFKEQ. Deletions cut 4 bases from V and 0 bases from J, with 7 bases between. The CDR3 protein is CASSPGSSGANVLTF. CDR3 nucleotide sequence: TGTGCCAGCAGCCCAGGGAGCTCTGGGGCCAACGTCCTGACTTTC.

The V call is TRBV7-2, the J call TRBJ2-3; D is perhaps TRBD1 (5 bases). CDR3 length: 15 residues. V gave up 1 base and J gave up 6 bases, with 14 bases separating them. In germline, CDR1 is SGHTA, CDR2 FQGNSA. In nucleotides, the CDR3 is TGTGCCAGCAGCTTAGAAGCTACAGGTTCTGATACGCAGTATTTT. It encodes CASSLEATGSDTQYF.

This clonotype was recorded at least ten times. The chain employs TRBV6-6 and TRBJ2-7; TRBD2 matches 7 bases. The junction had 8 bases not matched to a gene; V was cut back by 5 bases and J by 1 base. CDR1 MNHNY and CDR2 SVGAGI come from the germline V gene (reference sequence). The CDR3 length is 15 residues. CDR3 sequence reads: CASSPEPGGSYEQYF. The CDR3 bases are TGTGCCAGCAGTCCCGAACCGGGGGGATCCTACGAGCAGTACTTC.

On this clonotype: A much larger clonotype is one base distant, so this may be a read error. V and J are TRBV7-6 and TRBJ2-3, with TRBD2 matching over 8 bases. CDR1 and CDR2 from the germline V gene are SGHVS and FNYEAQ. The CDR3 is made up of 16 amino acids. The CDR3 DNA reads TGTGTCAGCAGCCTCGTAGCGGGGTTGCACACAGATACGCAGTATTTT. Its protein product is CVSSLVAGLHTDTQYF. The full variable domain, rest sourced from reference TRBV7-6 and TRBJ2-3, is GAGVSQSPRYKVTKRGQDVALRCDPISGHVSLYWYRQALGQGPEFLTYFNYEAQQDKSGLPNDRFSAERPEGSISTLTIQRTEQRDSAMYRCVSSLVAGLHTDTQYFGPGTRLTVL.

This clonotype turned up a few times. V is TRBV6-2 or TRBV6-3 and J is TRBJ1-5, with 10 bases that match TRBD1. CDR1 is MNHEY and CDR2 is SVGEGT in the germline V gene. The CDR3 contains 19 residues. The V gene end was trimmed by 2 bases and the J gene end by 1 base; junction bases not matched to a gene: 11. Here the CDR3 reads CASSYELGQGLESNQPQHF. CDR3 coding DNA: TGTGCCAGCAGTTACGAATTGGGACAGGGGTTGGAAAGCAATCAGCCCCAGCATTTT.